This TCR beta chain emerged from a study of beta chain features in type 1 diabetes. General observations from the study: When Type 1 diabetes patients were examined, their TCRB CDR3s proved moderately but significantly shorter in all four CD4+ subsets.

cDNA synthesis used the whole RNA isolate, giving expressed TCRB sequences. Measured with immunoSEQ multiplex PCR; TCRdb has only the in-frame clones, and not every one. The sample comprises about 390,000 clones, around 10% of which are singletons, and about 0.6% rests with the top ten. Via CD45RO/CCR7/CD25/CD127/CD95/CD27, cells of the CD4+ naive, central memory, regulatory and stem cell-like memory subsets were sorted. Germline V CDR1 and CDR2: MNHEY, SMNVEV (reference sequence). The V end was cut by 5 bases, the J end by 2 bases, with 13 bases between. This CDR3 is built from 15 residues. As concerns this clone: Its antigen is still unknown.

The sequenced material came from central memory CD4+ T cells from blood. The chain has TRBV27 and TRBJ1-5; D ambiguous. This receptor was taken from a man aged 25-45 years with type 1 diabetes. The CDR3 DNA follows: TGTGCCAGCAGTCCCCTCGAAGGCGGCAATCAGCCCCAGCATTTT. Protein sequence: CASSPLEGGNQPQHF.